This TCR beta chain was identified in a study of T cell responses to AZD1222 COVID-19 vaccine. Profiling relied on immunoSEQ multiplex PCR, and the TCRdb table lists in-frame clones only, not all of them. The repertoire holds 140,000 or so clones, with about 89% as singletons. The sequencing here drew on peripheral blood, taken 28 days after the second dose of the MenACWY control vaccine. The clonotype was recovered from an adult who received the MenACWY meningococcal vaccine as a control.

CDR3 nucleotides: TGCGCCAGCAGCCTCAACACTGCAGAGATTGATGGCTACACCTTC. Protein: CASSLNTAEIDGYTF. The V and J genes are TRBV5-1 and TRBJ1-2, with D uncertain. The CDR3 spans 15 residues. Germline CDR1 reads SGHRS; CDR2 reads YFSETQ. The ends were cut back, 4 bases at V and 6 bases at J, with 19 bases in the middle.